The 5 T cell receptor beta chains presented below share a single source sample, sequenced in a study of HIV-infected patients and healthy controls. One entry per CDR3 protein, called by TCRdb with MiXCR from the 5' RACE reads. The sample contains roughly 70,000 distinct CDR3 sequences, about a sixth of which appear only once. Sequenced sample: CD4+ T cells from blood. These receptors all stem from a human donor in good health.

The V and J genes are TRBV5-8 and TRBJ2-3, with TRBD1 matching over 9 bases. The J segment lost 3 bases and the V segment lost 10 bases, leaving 6 bases of the junction unmatched. Germline V gives CDR1 SGHTS, CDR2 YDEGEE. The CDR3 covers 13 residues. The CDR3 DNA sequence: TGTGCCTCTCACAGGGGGCGTACAGATACGCAGTATTTT. As protein: CASHRGRTDTQYF.

This sequence joins TRBV7-2 and TRBJ2-2; D call uncertain. V shed 7 bases and J shed 3 bases, with 15 bases lying between them. Germline V gene data show CDR1 as SGHTA and CDR2 as FQGNSA. This CDR3 region has 15 residues. This chain's CDR3 is CASNPKPTDTGELFF. DNA for the CDR3: TGTGCCAGCAACCCCAAACCGACGGACACCGGGGAGCTGTTTTTT.

The V and J genes are TRBV7-2 and TRBJ1-5, with 9 bases aligning to TRBD1. V was clipped by 5 bases and J by 0 bases; unmatched bases: 8. Germline loops: CDR1 SGHTA, CDR2 FQGNSA. This CDR3 is built from 17 residues. CDR3 bases: TGTGCCAGCAGCCGTAGTGGGACAGGGTCTAGCAATCAGCCCCAGCATTTT. This gives the protein CASSRSGTGSSNQPQHF.

The rearrangement links TRBV24-1 to TRBJ2-4; D gene ambiguous. Per germline, CDR1 KGHDR and CDR2 SFDVKD. This CDR3 has 13 amino acids. V was pared by 0 bases and J by 10 bases, with 9 bases between. CDR3 protein: CATSDLDSGIQYF. The CDR3 region has the DNA TGTGCCACCAGTGATTTGGACTCTGGTATTCAGTACTTC.

This clonotype has a handful of counts. This chain uses TRBV29-1 with TRBJ2-5; D gene uncertain. The CDR3 consists of 11 residues. Trimming shortened V by 5 bases and J by 4 bases, and 8 bases separated the two germline ends. In germline, CDR1 is SQVTM, CDR2 ANQGSEA. The CDR3 sequence: CSVTTTETQYF. DNA of the CDR3: TGCAGCGTTACCACAACAGAGACCCAGTACTTC.